In its sample, the clone carrying this TCR beta chain was seen a few times. Libraries were prepared by immunoSEQ multiplex PCR; TCRdb keeps only in-frame clonotypes and omits some of them. The sample includes 65,000 to 75,000 clones, 80% to 95% of them seen just once. The sample belongs to a study of T cell changes during pregnancy in multiple sclerosis. Trimming cost V 2 bases and J 8 bases, with 9 bases left between them. There are 11 residues in the CDR3. CDR1 and CDR2 (germline): SQVTM, ANQGSEA. This receptor was identified in a female donor in good health, enrolled as a control in a pregnancy study. This chain joins TRBV29-1 and TRBJ1-1, with D unresolved. The input for sequencing was peripheral blood, taken after pregnancy. CDR3 nucleotide sequence: TGCAGCGTTGAACAGGCTACCGAAGCTTTCTTT. It yields the protein CSVEQATEAFF.